This TCR beta chain was documented in a study of CD8 T cells in Susac syndrome (dated by TCRdb to the late 2010s). In terms of the full investigation: Among the sequenced Susac syndrome patients, about six had clinically active disease and 8 or 9 were in clinical remission. At blood withdrawal, Susac syndrome patients were therapy-naive, treated with corticosteroids (with IVIg additionally given to some), or treated with IVIg alone. Whether CD8+ T cell activation and differentiation in Susac syndrome was antigen driven was tested using repertoire sequencing. On the study overall, not on this receptor specifically: In the CD4+ T cell repertoire of Susac syndrome patients, clonal expansion was not detected. The study acknowledged that relatively few individuals were included in the TCR sequencing and HLA analysis.

Based on the germline V gene (reference sequence), the CDR1 and CDR2 sequences are SEHNR and FQNEAQ. V lost 5 bases and J lost 2 bases; the stretch between them is 19 bases long. From the cysteine up to the phenylalanine, the CDR3 has a length of 16 residues. CDR3 DNA is the only sequence kept; it has 48 bases, read in frame from the first base. Note on this clonotype: No antigen is known for it. No much larger clonotype is one base removed from it; base qualities were not supplied.

Peripheral blood CD8+ and CD4+ T cells from healthy donors, Susac syndrome patients and multiple sclerosis patients were profiled using high-throughput TCR beta sequencing. The Susac syndrome patients fulfilled recently defined diagnostic criteria for definite or probable disease. Bulk CD8+ and CD4+ T cells were purified by magnetic negative isolation, while CD8+ TEMRA cells were enriched using FACS. Blood was collected in EDTA tubes and processed within 24 hours, with PBMCs isolated through density gradient centrifugation. PBMCs intended for TCR sequencing were cryopreserved in liquid nitrogen and thawed later in a water bath at 37 degrees C. A purity of at least 90% was achieved for sorted or isolated CD4+, CD8+ and CD8+ TEMRA cells. RNA was extracted using the RNeasy kit, and about 0.45 to 1 microgram was reverse transcribed with random hexamers. The immunoSEQ multiplex PCR assay, which covers 54 Vbeta and 13 Jbeta segments, was used to amplify TCR beta CDR3 regions. To correct PCR amplification bias, a synthetic template baseline was used for both primer optimization and computational correction. The paper's data handling went like this. Reads were annotated to V, D and J genes according to IMGT and were analyzed with immunoSEQ Analyzer, with only productive sequences retained. To calculate clonality, Shannon entropy was normalized by log2 of the number of productive unique sequences and then subtracted from one. Public and private clones were assessed among the 100 most prevalent clones of each patient and control. Susac-specific clones were defined as absent from healthy and MS cohorts, 800 to 1,200 published viral clones and other ImmuneACCESS disease sequences. TCRdb took the public reads, trimmed them with fastp at Q25, ran MiXCR for clone calling and kept in-frame beta chains. Each entry merges the rows of one CDR3 protein and shows their most common DNA and genes. TCRdb, not the authors, supplied the V and J calls. The sample profile shows 210,000 or so distinct CDR3 sequences; approximately 94% of them were found once. Over 0.15% of the sample belongs to the ten largest clones.

This chain is built from TRBV7-9 and TRBJ2-7, and perhaps TRBD2 as D gene, on 6 matching bases. This TCR came from a human donor with Susac syndrome. The sample was CD4+ T cells from PBMCs. The DNA is TGTGCCAGCAGCCCCAGGAGGGCAGGGAACGCCTACGAGCAGTACTTC. Its product reads: CASSPRRAGNAYEQYF.